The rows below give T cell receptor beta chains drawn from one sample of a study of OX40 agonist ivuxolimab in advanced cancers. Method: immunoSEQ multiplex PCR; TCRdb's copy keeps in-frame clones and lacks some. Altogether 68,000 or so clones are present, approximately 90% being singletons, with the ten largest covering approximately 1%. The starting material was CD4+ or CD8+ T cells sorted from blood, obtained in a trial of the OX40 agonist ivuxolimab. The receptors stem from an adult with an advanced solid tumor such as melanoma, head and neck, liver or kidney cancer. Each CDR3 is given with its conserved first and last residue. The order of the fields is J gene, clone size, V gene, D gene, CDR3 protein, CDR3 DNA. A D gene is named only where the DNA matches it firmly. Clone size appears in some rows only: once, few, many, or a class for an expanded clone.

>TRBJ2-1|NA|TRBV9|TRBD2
CASSATSGSYNEQFF
TGTGCCAGCAGCGCTACTAGCGGGAGCTACAATGAGCAGTTCTTC
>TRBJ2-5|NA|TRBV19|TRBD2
CASRPGGGKETQYF
TGTGCCAGTAGGCCCGGGGGGGGGAAAGAGACCCAGTACTTC
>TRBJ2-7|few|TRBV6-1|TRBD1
CASSVGTGGEQYF
TGTGCCAGCAGTGTCGGGACAGGCGGCGAGCAGTACTTC
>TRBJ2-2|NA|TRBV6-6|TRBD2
CASKGGTKNTGELFF
TGTGCCAGCAAAGGTGGGACTAAGAACACCGGGGAGCTGTTTTTT
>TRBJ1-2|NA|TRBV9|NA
CASSVAQEHYGYTF
TGTGCCAGCAGCGTAGCACAGGAACACTATGGCTACACCTTC
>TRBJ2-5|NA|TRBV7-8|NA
CASSLGSQETQYF
TGTGCCAGCAGCCTCGGGTCTCAAGAGACCCAGTACTTC
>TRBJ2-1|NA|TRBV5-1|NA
CASSWTGTSYNEQFF
TGCGCCAGCAGCTGGACCGGGACATCGTACAATGAGCAGTTCTTC
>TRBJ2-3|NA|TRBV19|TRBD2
CASSIQLAGTDTQYF
TGTGCCAGTAGTATTCAACTAGCGGGCACAGATACGCAGTATTTT
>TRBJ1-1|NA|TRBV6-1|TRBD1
CAARTGGSSTEAFF
TGTGCGGCAAGGACAGGGGGGTCGAGCACTGAAGCTTTCTTT
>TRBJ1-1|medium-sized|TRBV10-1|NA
CASSESVVYPATEAFF
TGCGCCAGCAGTGAGTCGGTAGTGTACCCAGCCACTGAAGCTTTCTTT
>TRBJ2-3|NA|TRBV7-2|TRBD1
CASSLIPILGQGTDTQYF
TGTGCCAGCAGCTTAATCCCTATTCTGGGACAGGGGACAGATACGCAGTATTTT
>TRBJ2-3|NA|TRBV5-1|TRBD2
CASRYLAGGQVTDTQYF
TGCGCCAGCAGGTACTTAGCGGGGGGCCAGGTCACAGATACGCAGTATTTT
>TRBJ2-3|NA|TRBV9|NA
CASSARRTGLGTDTQYF
TGTGCCAGCAGCGCCAGAAGAACAGGGCTTGGCACAGATACGCAGTATTTT
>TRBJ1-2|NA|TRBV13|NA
CASSSNRRGDGYTF
TGTGCCAGCAGCTCCAACAGGAGGGGGGATGGCTACACCTTC
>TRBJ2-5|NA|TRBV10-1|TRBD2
CASATSGQETQYF
TGCGCCAGCGCGACTAGCGGACAAGAGACCCAGTACTTC
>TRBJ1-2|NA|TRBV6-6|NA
CASSYQGTSNYGYTF
TGTGCCAGCAGTTATCAGGGGACCTCTAACTATGGCTACACCTTC
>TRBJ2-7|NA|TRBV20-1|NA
CSANRDYEQYF
TGCAGTGCTAACCGGGACTACGAGCAGTACTTC
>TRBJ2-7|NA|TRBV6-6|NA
CASSDSYEQYF
TGTGCCAGCAGCGACAGCTACGAGCAGTACTTC
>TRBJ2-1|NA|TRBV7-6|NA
CASSLVGGLYNEQFF
TGTGCCAGCAGCTTAGTAGGGGGGCTATACAATGAGCAGTTCTTC
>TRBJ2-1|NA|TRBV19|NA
CASSLPTSYNEQFF
TGTGCCAGTAGTTTGCCGACATCCTACAATGAGCAGTTCTTC
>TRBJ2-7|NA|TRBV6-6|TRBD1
CASKPGQGSYEQYF
TGTGCCAGCAAACCGGGACAGGGTTCCTACGAGCAGTACTTC
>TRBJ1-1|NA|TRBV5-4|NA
CASSHGPTNTEAFF
TGTGCCAGCAGCCACGGACCAACGAACACTGAAGCTTTCTTT
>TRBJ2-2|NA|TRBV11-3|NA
CASSLVDLANAGELFF
TGTGCCAGCAGCTTAGTGGATCTAGCGAATGCCGGGGAGCTGTTTTTT
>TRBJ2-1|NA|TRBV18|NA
CASSSLPMGTEHNEQFF
TGTGCCAGCTCATCTCTACCCATGGGTACGGAACACAATGAGCAGTTCTTC
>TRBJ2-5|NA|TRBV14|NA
CASSKGLQETQYF
TGTGCCAGCAGCAAGGGGCTCCAAGAGACCCAGTACTTC
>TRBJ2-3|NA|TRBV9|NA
CASSVADTQYF
TGTGCCAGCAGCGTCGCAGATACGCAGTATTTT
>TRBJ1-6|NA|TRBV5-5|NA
CASSRGEGFNSPLHF
TGTGCCAGCAGTCGTGGGGAGGGTTTTAATTCACCCCTCCACTTT
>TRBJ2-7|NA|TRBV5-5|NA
CASSLEGAGSVFSYEQYF
TGTGCCAGCAGCTTGGAGGGCGCCGGATCCGTCTTTTCCTACGAGCAGTACTTC
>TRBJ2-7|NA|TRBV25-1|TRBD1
CASRLGQGAYEQYF
TGTGCCAGCAGGCTAGGACAGGGGGCCTACGAGCAGTACTTC
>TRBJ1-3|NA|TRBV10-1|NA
CASSNDNSGNTIYF
TGCGCCAGCAGCAATGACAACTCTGGAAACACCATATATTTT
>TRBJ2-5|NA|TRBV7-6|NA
CASSQYGGAGETQYF
TGTGCCAGCAGCCAATACGGGGGCGCTGGGGAGACCCAGTACTTC
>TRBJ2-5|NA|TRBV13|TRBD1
CASSLQGVQETQYF
TGTGCCAGCAGCTTGCAGGGGGTACAAGAGACCCAGTACTTC
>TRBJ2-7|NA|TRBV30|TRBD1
CAWSVRGQGSWRLF
TGTGCCTGGAGTGTACGGGGACAGGGTTCTTGGCGTCTGTTC
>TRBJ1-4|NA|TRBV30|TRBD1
CAWGTGAENEKLFF
TGTGCCTGGGGGACAGGGGCCGAGAATGAAAAACTGTTTTTT
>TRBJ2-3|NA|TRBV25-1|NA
CASSQEDGSLDTQYF
TGTGCCAGCAGTCAGGAGGACGGCTCGCTGGATACGCAGTATTTT
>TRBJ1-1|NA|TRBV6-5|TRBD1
CASSFRDRAMNTEAFF
TGTGCCAGCAGTTTCCGGGACAGGGCAATGAACACTGAAGCTTTCTTT
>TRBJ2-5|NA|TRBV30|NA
CAWSSGFQETQYF
TGTGCCTGGAGTTCGGGGTTCCAAGAGACCCAGTACTTC
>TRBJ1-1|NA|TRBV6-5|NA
CASSFSRAMNTEAFF
TGTGCCAGCAGTTTTTCCAGGGCCATGAACACTGAAGCTTTCTTT
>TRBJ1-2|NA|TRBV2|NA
CASSEATDFYGYTF
TGTGCCAGCAGTGAAGCGACGGACTTCTATGGCTACACCTTC
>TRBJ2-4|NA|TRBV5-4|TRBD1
CASSSGQGSNIQYF
TGTGCCAGCAGCTCTGGACAGGGGTCAAACATTCAGTACTTC
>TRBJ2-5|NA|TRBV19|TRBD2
CASSISGGTQETQYF
TGTGCCAGTAGTATTTCGGGGGGAACACAAGAGACCCAGTACTTC
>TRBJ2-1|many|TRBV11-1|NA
CASSLGGGFYNEQFF
TGTGCCAGCAGCTTAGGAGGGGGGTTCTACAATGAGCAGTTCTTC
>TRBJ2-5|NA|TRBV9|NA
CASSVGVGGETQYF
TGTGCCAGCAGCGTAGGCGTGGGAGGAGAGACCCAGTACTTC
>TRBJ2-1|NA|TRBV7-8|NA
CASSHRASVEYNEQFF
TGTGCCAGCAGCCACAGGGCCTCTGTAGAGTACAATGAGCAGTTCTTC
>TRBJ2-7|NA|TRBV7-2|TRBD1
CASSSTGVGEQYF
TGTGCCAGCAGCTCGACAGGGGTAGGGGAGCAGTACTTC
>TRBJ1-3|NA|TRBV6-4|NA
CAIPRSPSSGNTIYF
TGTGCCATCCCTCGGAGCCCCTCCTCTGGAAACACCATATATTTT
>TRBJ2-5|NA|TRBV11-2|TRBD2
CASSLSGGPQETQYF
TGTGCCAGCAGCTTAAGCGGGGGGCCTCAAGAGACCCAGTACTTC
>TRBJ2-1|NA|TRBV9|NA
CASSIDYNEQFF
TGTGCCAGCAGCATCGACTACAATGAGCAGTTCTTC
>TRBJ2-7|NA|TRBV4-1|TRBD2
CASSQDGAGDLFREQYF
TGCGCCAGCAGCCAAGATGGGGCGGGAGACCTCTTTCGGGAGCAGTACTTC
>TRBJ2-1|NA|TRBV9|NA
CASGLSGANNEQFF
TGTGCCAGCGGACTGAGCGGCGCAAACAATGAGCAGTTCTTC
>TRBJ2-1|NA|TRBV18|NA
CASSPERPVHEQFF
TGTGCCAGCTCACCAGAGAGACCGGTGCATGAGCAGTTCTTC
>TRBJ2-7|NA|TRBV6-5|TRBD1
CASSYRGLSSYEQYF
TGTGCCAGCAGCTACAGGGGGCTGAGCTCCTACGAGCAGTACTTC